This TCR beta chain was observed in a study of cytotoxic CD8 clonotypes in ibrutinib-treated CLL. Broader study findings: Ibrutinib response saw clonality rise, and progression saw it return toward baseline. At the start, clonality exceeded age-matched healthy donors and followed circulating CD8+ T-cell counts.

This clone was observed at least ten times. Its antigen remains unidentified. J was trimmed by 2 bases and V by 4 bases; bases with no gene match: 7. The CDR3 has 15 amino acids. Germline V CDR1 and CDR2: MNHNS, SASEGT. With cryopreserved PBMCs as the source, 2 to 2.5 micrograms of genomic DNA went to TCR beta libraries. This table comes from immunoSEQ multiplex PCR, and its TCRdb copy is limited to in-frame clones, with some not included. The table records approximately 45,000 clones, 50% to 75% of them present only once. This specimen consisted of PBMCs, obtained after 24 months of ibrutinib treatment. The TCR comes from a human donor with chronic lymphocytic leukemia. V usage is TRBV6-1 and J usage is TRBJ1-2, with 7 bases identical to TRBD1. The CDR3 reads CASSGEGGENYGYTF. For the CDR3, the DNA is TGTGCCAGCAGTGGTGAAGGGGGCGAGAACTATGGCTACACCTTC.